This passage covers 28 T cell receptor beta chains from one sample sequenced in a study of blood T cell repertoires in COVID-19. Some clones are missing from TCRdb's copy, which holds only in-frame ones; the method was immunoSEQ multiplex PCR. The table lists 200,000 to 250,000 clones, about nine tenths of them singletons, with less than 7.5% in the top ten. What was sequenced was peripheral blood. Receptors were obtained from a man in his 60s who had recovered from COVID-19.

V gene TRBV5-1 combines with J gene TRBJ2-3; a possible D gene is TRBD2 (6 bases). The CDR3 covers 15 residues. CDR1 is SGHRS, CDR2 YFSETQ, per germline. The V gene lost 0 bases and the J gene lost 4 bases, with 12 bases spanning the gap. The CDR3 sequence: CASSLEGTGADTQYF. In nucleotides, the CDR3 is TGCGCCAGCAGCTTGGAGGGGACTGGGGCAGATACGCAGTATTTT.

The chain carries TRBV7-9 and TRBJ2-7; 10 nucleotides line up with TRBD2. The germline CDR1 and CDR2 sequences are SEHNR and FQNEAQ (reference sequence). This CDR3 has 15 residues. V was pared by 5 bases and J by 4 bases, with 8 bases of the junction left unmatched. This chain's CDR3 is CASSLLGTSAYEQYF. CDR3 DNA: TGTGCCAGCAGCCTACTAGGGACTAGCGCGTACGAGCAGTACTTC.

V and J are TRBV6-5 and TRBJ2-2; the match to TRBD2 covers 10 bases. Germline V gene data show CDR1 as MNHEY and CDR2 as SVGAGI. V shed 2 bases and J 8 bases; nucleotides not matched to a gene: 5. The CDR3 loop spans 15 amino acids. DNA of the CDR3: TGTGCCAGCAGTTACGATCTAGCGGGAGCGGGGGAGCTGTTTTTT. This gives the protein CASSYDLAGAGELFF.

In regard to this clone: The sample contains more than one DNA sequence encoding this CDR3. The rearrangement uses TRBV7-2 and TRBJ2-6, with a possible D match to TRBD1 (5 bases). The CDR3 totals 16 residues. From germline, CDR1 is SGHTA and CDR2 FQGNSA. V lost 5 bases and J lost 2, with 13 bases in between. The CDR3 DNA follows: TGTGCCAGCAGCCCGCAGGGTGGGGCTGGGGCCAACGTCCTGACTTTC. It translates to CASSPQGGAGANVLTF.

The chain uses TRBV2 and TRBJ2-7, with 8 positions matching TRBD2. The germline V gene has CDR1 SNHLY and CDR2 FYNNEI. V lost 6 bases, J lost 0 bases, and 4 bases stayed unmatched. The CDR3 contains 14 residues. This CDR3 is CASRERGSSYEQYF. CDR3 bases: TGTGCCAGCAGGGAGCGGGGGAGCTCCTACGAGCAGTACTTC.

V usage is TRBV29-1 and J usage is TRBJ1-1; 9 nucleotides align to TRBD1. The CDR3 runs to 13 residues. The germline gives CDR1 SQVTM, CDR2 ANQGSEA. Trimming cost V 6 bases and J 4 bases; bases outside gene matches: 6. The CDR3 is CSVSTGGGTEAFF. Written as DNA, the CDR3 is TGCAGCGTATCGACAGGGGGTGGCACTGAAGCTTTCTTT.

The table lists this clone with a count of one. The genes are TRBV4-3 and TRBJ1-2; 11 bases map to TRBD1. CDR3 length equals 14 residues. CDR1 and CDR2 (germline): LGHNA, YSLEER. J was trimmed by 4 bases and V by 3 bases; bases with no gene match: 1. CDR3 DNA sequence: TGCGCCAGCAGCCAGGGGACAGGGGGCTATGGCTACACCTTC. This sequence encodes CASSQGTGGYGYTF.

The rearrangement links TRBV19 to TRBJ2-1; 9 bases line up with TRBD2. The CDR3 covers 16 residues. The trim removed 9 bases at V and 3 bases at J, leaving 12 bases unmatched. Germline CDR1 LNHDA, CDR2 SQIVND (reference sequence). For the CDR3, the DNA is TGTGCCAGCACAGACGTTAGCGGGGGTATCTACAATGAGCAGTTCTTC. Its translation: CASTDVSGGIYNEQFF.

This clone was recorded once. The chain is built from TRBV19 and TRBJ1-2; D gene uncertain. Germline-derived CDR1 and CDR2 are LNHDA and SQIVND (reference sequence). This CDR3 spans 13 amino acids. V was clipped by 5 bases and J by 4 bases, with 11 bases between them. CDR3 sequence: CASSSREGYGYTF. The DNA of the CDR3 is TGTGCCAGTAGTTCTCGGGAAGGCTATGGCTACACCTTC.

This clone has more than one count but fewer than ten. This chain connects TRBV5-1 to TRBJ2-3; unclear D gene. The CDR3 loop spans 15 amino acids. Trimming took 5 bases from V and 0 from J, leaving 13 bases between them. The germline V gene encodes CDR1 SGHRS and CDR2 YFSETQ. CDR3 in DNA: TGCGCCAGCAGACCATCCCCGGGTAGCACAGATACGCAGTATTTT. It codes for CASRPSPGSTDTQYF.

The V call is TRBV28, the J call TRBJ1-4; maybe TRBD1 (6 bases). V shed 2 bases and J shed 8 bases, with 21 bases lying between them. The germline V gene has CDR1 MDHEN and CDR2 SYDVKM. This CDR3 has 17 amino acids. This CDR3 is CASSLNWDPGHGEKLFF. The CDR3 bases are TGTGCCAGCAGTTTAAATTGGGATCCGGGACATGGAGAAAAACTGTTTTTT.

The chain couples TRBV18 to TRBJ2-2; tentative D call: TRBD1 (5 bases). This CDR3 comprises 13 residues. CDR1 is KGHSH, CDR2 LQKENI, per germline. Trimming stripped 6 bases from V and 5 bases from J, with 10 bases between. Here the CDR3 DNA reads TGTGCCAGCTCGCCAACAGGTACCGGGGAGCTGTTTTTT. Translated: CASSPTGTGELFF.

The CDR3 sequence is CASSPRDTIYGYTF. CDR3 nucleotide sequence: TGTGCCAGCAGTCCCCGGGACACAATCTATGGCTACACCTTC. V is TRBV2 and J is TRBJ1-2; weak D call: TRBD1 (6 bases). The germline gives CDR1 SNHLY, CDR2 FYNNEI. The V and J ends lost 5 bases and 4 bases respectively, with 14 bases between them. The CDR3 extends over 14 amino acids.

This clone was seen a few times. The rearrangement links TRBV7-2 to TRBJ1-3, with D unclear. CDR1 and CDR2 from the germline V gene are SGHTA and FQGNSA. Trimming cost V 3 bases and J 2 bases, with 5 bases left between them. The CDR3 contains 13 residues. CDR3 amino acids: CASSLAPGNTIYF. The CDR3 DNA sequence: TGTGCCAGCAGCTTGGCACCTGGAAACACCATATATTTT.

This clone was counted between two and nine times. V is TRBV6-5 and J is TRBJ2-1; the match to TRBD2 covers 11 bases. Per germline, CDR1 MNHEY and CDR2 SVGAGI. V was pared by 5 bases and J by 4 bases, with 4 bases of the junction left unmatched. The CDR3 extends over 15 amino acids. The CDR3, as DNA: TGTGCCAGCAGTCTTCGGACTAGCGGGTACAATGAGCAGTTCTTC. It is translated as CASSLRTSGYNEQFF.

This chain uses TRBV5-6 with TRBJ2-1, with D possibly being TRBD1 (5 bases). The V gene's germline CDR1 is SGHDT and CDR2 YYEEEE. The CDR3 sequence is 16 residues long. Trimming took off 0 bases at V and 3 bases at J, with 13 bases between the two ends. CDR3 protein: CASSLGATAHYNEQFF. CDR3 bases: TGTGCCAGCAGCTTGGGAGCGACAGCGCACTACAATGAGCAGTTCTTC.

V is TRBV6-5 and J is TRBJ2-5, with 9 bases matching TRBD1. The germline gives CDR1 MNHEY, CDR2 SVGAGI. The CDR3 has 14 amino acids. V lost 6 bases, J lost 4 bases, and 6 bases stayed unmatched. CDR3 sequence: CASRKPTGGETQYF. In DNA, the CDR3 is TGTGCCAGCAGAAAACCGACAGGGGGAGAGACCCAGTACTTC.

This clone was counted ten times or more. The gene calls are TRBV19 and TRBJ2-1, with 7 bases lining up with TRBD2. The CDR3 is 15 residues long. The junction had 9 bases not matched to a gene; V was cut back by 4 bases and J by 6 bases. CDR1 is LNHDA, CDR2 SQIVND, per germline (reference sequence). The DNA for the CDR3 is TGTGCCAGTAGTACCCCCTTAGCGGGCACCAATGAGCAGTTCTTC. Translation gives CASSTPLAGTNEQFF.

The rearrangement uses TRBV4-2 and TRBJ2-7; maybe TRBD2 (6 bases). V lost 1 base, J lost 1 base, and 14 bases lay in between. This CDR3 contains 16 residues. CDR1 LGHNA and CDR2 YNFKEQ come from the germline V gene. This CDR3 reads CASSQGGLRGSYEQYF. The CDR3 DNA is TGTGCCAGCAGCCAAGGGGGTTTGCGGGGATCCTACGAGCAGTACTTC.

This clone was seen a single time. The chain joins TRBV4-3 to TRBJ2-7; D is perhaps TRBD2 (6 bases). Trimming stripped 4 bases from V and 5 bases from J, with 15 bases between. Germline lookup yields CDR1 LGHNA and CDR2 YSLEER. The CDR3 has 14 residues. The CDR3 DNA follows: TGCGCCAGCAGCCGGGGTTCGGCGGGAAACGAGCAGTACTTC. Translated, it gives CASSRGSAGNEQYF.

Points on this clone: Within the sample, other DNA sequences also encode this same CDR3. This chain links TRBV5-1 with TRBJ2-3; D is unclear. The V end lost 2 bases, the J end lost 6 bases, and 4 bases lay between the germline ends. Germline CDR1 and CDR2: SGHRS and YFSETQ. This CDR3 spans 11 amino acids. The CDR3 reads CASSFGDTQYF. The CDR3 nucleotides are TGCGCCAGCAGCTTTGGCGATACGCAGTATTTT.

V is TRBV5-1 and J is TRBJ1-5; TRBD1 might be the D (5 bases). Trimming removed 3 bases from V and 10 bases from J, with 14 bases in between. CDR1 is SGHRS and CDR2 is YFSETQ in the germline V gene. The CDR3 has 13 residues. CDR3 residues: CASSYWGDYPQHF. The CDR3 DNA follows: TGCGCCAGCAGCTACTGGGGGGATTACCCCCAGCATTTT.

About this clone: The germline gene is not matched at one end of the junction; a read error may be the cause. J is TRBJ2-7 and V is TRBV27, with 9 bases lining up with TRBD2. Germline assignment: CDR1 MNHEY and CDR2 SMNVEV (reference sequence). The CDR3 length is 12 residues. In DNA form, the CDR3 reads TGTGCCAGCAGTTTAGCCGGCGGGGGGGTACTGTTC. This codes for CASSLAGGGVLF.

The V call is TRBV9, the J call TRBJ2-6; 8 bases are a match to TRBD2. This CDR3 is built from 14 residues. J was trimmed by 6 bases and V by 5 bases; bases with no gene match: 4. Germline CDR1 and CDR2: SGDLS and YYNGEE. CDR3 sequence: CASSRGGAANVLTF. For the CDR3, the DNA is TGTGCCAGCAGTCGGGGGGGCGCGGCCAACGTCCTGACTTTC.

The CDR3 nucleotides are TGTGCCAGCAGTGACACAGGGGTTATGTCTTTCTTT. It translates to CASSDTGVMSFF. This chain connects TRBV6-1 to TRBJ1-1, with 7 nucleotides matching TRBD1. Germline loops: CDR1 MNHNS, CDR2 SASEGT. The CDR3 has 12 amino acids. With V trimmed by 3 bases and J by 12 bases, 7 bases remained unmatched.

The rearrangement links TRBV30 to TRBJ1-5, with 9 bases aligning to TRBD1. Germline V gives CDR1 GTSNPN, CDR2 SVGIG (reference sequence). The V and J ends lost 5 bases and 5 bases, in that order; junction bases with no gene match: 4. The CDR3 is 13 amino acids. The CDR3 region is CAWGDRADQPQHF. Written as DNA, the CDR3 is TGTGCCTGGGGGGACAGGGCGGATCAGCCCCAGCATTTT.

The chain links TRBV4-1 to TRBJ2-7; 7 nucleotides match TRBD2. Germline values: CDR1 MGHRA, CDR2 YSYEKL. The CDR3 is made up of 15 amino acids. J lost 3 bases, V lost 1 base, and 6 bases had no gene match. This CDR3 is CASSQGSGGGYEQYF. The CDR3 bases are TGCGCCAGCAGCCAAGGGTCTGGCGGGGGCTACGAGCAGTACTTC.

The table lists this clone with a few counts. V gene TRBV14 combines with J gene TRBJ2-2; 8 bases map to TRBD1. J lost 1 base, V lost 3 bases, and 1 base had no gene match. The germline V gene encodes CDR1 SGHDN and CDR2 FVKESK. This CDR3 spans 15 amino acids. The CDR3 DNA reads TGTGCCAGCAGCCACGGACAGGGGAACACCGGGGAGCTGTTTTTT. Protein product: CASSHGQGNTGELFF.